The sequence of this T cell receptor (beta chain) was determined in a study of OX40 agonist ivuxolimab in advanced cancers. About the study: Participants could have had prior anti-PD-1, anti-PD-L1 or anti-CTLA-4 therapy, and more than 35% had some. Findings and limits, study-wide: In CD8+ T cells, expanded clones were on average more numerous than in CD4+. Also showing low normalized T-cell clonal expansion were some of the nonresponders.

Profiling relied on immunoSEQ multiplex PCR, and the TCRdb table lists in-frame clones only, not all of them. The sample has under 35,000 clones, less than 85% seen once. For this clone: Its specificity is unknown.

Germline CDR1 reads LNHDA; CDR2 reads SQIVND (reference sequence). Trimming took off 8 bases at V and 5 bases at J, with 15 bases between the two ends. This CDR3 spans 14 amino acids. The origin of this receptor is an adult with an advanced solid tumor such as melanoma, head and neck, liver or kidney cancer. Sequences were derived from CD4+ or CD8+ T cells sorted from blood, sampled in a trial of the OX40 agonist ivuxolimab. The V call is TRBV19, the J call TRBJ1-4; D may be TRBD1 (6 bases). The CDR3 nucleotides read TGTGCCAGTCACGGACAGTTTTTGAATGAAAAACTGTTTTTT. Residues: CASHGQFLNEKLFF. Looking up the rest from reference TRBV19 and TRBJ1-4 gives the full variable domain: DGGITQSPKYLFRKEGQNVTLSCEQNLNHDAMYWYRQDPGQGLRLIYYSQIVNDFQKGDIAEGYSVSREKKESFPLTVTSAQKNPTAFYLCASHGQFLNEKLFFGSGTQLSVL.